The 11 T cell receptor beta chains reported below all come from one sample, sequenced in a study of T cell clonotyping in hematopoietic cell transplantation. Generated by immunoSEQ multiplex PCR, the TCRdb table keeps only in-frame clones and is missing some. The data show approximately 8,000 clones, 66% seen once. The sequencing here drew on peripheral blood mononuclear cells, taken 100 days after allogeneic stem cell transplant. The source is a male patient aged 60-70 years who had an allogeneic stem cell transplant from an unrelated donor, so the T cells may come from the graft donor. Some clones in this sample may be carry-over from other donors' samples.

This clone appeared a single time. The gene calls are TRBV7-6 and TRBJ2-7; the match to TRBD2 covers 12 bases. This CDR3 has 17 amino acids. Germline CDR1 is SGHVS and CDR2 is FNYEAQ. The trim removed 6 bases at V and 5 bases at J, leaving 14 bases unmatched. The CDR3 sequence is CASSPLLAGGLADEQYF. As DNA, the CDR3 is TGTGCCAGCAGTCCTCTACTAGCGGGAGGACTGGCCGACGAGCAGTACTTC.

This rearrangement joins TRBV7-2 to TRBJ1-1, with D unresolved. In germline, CDR1 is SGHTA, CDR2 FQGNSA. The germline V and J ends were trimmed by 2 bases and 0 bases, with 10 bases remaining between them. CDR3 size: 15 residues. This chain's CDR3 is CASSLQAVMNTEAFF. For the CDR3, the DNA is TGTGCCAGCAGCTTACAGGCGGTCATGAACACTGAAGCTTTCTTT. The full variable domain, rest sourced from reference TRBV7-2 and TRBJ1-1, is GAGVSQSPSNKVTEKGKDVELRCDPISGHTALYWYRQSLGQGLEFLIYFQGNSAPDKSGLPSDRFSAERTGGSVSTLTIQRTQQEDSAVYLCASSLQAVMNTEAFFGQGTRLTVV.

V is TRBV30 and J is TRBJ1-1; D remains unclear. CDR3 size: 11 residues. The germline V gene has CDR1 GTSNPN and CDR2 SVGIG (reference sequence). V lost 8 bases and J 2 bases, leaving 9 bases between the germline ends. The CDR3: CAGEFNTEAFF. CDR3 in DNA: TGTGCCGGGGAATTTAACACTGAAGCTTTCTTT.

The J gene is TRBJ2-7, the V gene TRBV10-1; possible D gene TRBD1, 5 bases. CDR1 and CDR2 from the germline V gene are WNHNN and SYGVQD (reference sequence). Trimming cost V 3 bases and J 6 bases, with 12 bases left between them. This CDR3 is 13 amino acids long. The CDR3 DNA is TGCGCCAGCAGTGATCAGGGCCCCAGCGAGCAGTACTTC. As protein: CASSDQGPSEQYF.

CDR3 sequence reads: CASSEWAGTDTQYF. Here the CDR3 DNA reads TGTGCCAGCAGTGAATGGGCGGGCACAGATACGCAGTATTTT. The rearrangement uses TRBV2 and TRBJ2-3; D unclear. With 2 bases removed from V and 1 base from J, the gap between germline ends came to 7 bases. From germline, CDR1 is SNHLY and CDR2 FYNNEI. The CDR3 totals 14 residues.

The chain joins TRBV4-2 to TRBJ1-2, with TRBD1 matching 7 bases. CDR1 is LGHNA, CDR2 YNFKEQ, per germline. The CDR3 runs to 18 residues. After removal of 3 bases from V and 3 bases from J, the junction contained 16 bases not matched to a gene. In DNA form, the CDR3 reads TGTGCCAGCAGCCATCTGGGGCTGACCGACAGGGTGGACTATGGCTACACCTTC. It yields the protein CASSHLGLTDRVDYGYTF.

The chain has TRBV27 and TRBJ1-2; D perhaps matches TRBD1 (5 bases). The germline V and J ends were trimmed by 6 bases and 4 bases, with 9 bases remaining between them. Germline lookup yields CDR1 MNHEY and CDR2 SMNVEV (reference sequence). This CDR3 contains 12 residues. The CDR3 DNA is TGTGCCAGCAGATCTGGGACCTATGGCTACACCTTC. It yields the protein CASRSGTYGYTF.

The rearrangement uses TRBV19 and TRBJ1-1; TRBD1 matches at 7 bases. Germline CDR1 and CDR2: LNHDA and SQIVND (reference sequence). The CDR3 extends over 14 amino acids. Losses at the gene ends were 5 bases for V and 4 bases for J; bases not matched to a gene: 7. CDR3: CASSGNTGVTEAFF. Written as DNA, the CDR3 is TGTGCCAGTAGTGGGAATACAGGGGTCACTGAAGCTTTCTTT.

The gene calls are TRBV6-5 and TRBJ2-5; 7 bases line up with TRBD1. V lost 4 bases and J lost 7; bases outside the gene matches: 12. The germline V gene has CDR1 MNHEY and CDR2 SVGAGI. This CDR3 has 15 amino acids. The CDR3 protein is CASSSDRYPVGTQYF. Written as DNA, the CDR3 is TGTGCCAGCAGTTCGGACAGGTATCCTGTGGGGACCCAGTACTTC.

This chain uses TRBV4-2 with TRBJ2-1, with D perhaps assigned TRBD1 or TRBD2 (6 bases each). The CDR3 contains 14 residues. V gave up 1 base and J gave up 9 bases, with 13 bases separating them. Germline CDR1 reads LGHNA; CDR2 reads YNFKEQ. The CDR3 nucleotides are TGTGCCAGCAGCCAAGTCGGGGGCACGGGTGAGCAGTTCTTC. As protein: CASSQVGGTGEQFF.

CDR3 coding DNA: TGCGCCAGCAGCTTGGGGCTTACTGAAGCTTTCTTT. Translated, it gives CASSLGLTEAFF. This chain uses TRBV5-1 with TRBJ1-1, with D uncertain. The germline V gene encodes CDR1 SGHRS and CDR2 YFSETQ. The CDR3 length is 12 residues. V lost 0 bases, J lost 5 bases, and 5 bases lay in between.